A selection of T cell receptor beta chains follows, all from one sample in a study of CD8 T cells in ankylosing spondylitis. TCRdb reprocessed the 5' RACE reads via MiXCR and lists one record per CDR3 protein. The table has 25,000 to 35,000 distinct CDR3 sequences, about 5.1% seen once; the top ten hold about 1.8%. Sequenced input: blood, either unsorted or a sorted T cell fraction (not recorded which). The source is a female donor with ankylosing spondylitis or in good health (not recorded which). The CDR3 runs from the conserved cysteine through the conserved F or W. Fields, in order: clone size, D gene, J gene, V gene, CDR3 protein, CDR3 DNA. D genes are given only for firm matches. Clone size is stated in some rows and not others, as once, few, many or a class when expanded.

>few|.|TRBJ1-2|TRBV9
CASSVDEVAYGYTF
TGTGCCAGCAGCGTAGACGAGGTAGCCTATGGCTACACCTTC
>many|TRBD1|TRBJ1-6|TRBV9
CASSVGAGTGRTGGSPLHF
TGTGCCAGCAGCGTAGGTGCCGGGACAGGACGGACAGGCGGCTCACCCCTCCACTTT
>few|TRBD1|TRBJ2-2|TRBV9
CASSVGGQVNTGELFF
TGTGCCAGCAGCGTAGGGGGACAGGTGAACACCGGGGAGCTGTTTTTT
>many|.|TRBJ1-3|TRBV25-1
CASTFSTGNTIYF
TGTGCCAGCACATTCAGCACTGGAAACACCATATATTTT
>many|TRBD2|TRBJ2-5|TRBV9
CASSNSGGQETQYF
TGTGCCAGCAGCAATAGCGGGGGCCAAGAGACCCAGTACTTC
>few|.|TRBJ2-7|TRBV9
CASTPEGSPSYEQYF
TGTGCCAGCACCCCTGAGGGGAGTCCCTCCTACGAGCAGTACTTC
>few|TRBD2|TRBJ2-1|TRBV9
CASSVVASGLNEQFF
TGTGCCAGCAGCGTAGTGGCTAGCGGGCTCAATGAGCAGTTCTTC
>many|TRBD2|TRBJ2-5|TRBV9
CASSVGGLAGRETQYF
TGTGCCAGCAGCGTAGGAGGTCTAGCGGGAAGAGAGACCCAGTACTTC
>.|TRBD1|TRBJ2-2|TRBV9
CASSMTGGSSGELFF
TGTGCCAGCAGCATGACAGGGGGTTCCAGCGGGGAGCTGTTTTTT
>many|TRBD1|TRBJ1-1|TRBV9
CASSPRDRFHTEAFF
TGTGCCAGCAGCCCCCGGGACAGGTTTCACACTGAAGCTTTCTTT
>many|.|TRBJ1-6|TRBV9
CASSGQPFNSPLHF
TGTGCCAGCTCCGGACAGCCATTTAATTCACCCCTCCACTTT
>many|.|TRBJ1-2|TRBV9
CASSSWGGYTF
TGTGCCAGCAGTTCTTGGGGTGGCTACACCTTC
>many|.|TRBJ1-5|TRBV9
CASSVEGALNQPQHF
TGTGCCAGCAGCGTAGAAGGGGCCCTGAATCAGCCCCAGCATTTT
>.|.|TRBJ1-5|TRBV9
CASSVGGDAVRPQHF
TGTGCCAGCAGCGTAGGGGGGGACGCGGTTCGACCCCAGCATTTT
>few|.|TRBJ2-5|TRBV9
CASSVADWYQETQYF
TGTGCCAGCAGCGTAGCGGATTGGTACCAAGAGACCCAGTACTTC
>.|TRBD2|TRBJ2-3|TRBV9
CASSVETSGGAFTQYF
TGTGCCAGCAGCGTAGAGACTAGCGGGGGGGCCTTTACGCAGTATTTT
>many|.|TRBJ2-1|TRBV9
CASSSQGQQNYNEQFF
TGTGCCAGCAGCTCCCAGGGGCAGCAAAACTACAATGAGCAGTTCTTC
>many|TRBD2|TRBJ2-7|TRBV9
CASSPGLDPLYEQYF
TGTGCCAGCAGCCCGGGACTAGATCCCCTCTACGAGCAGTACTTC
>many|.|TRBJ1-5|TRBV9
CASSVGERGEPQHF
TGTGCCAGCAGCGTAGGGGAAAGGGGGGAGCCCCAGCATTTT
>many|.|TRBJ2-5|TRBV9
CASNRGTQETQYF
TGTGCCTCAAACCGCGGAACCCAAGAGACCCAGTACTTC
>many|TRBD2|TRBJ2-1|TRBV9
CASSRGLASSYNEQFF
TGTGCCAGCAGCCGCGGACTAGCTAGCTCCTACAATGAGCAGTTCTTC
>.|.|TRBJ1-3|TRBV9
CASSVATSSGNTIYF
TGTGCCAGCAGCGTAGCTACTTCCTCTGGAAACACCATATATTTT
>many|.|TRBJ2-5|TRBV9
CASSVDDGRWETQYF
TGTGCCAGCAGCGTAGACGATGGGCGCTGGGAGACCCAGTACTTC
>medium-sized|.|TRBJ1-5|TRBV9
CASSPTASGPNQPQHF
TGTGCCAGCAGCCCAACGGCGTCAGGGCCCAATCAGCCCCAGCATTTT
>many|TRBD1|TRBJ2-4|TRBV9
CASSATGGLAKNIQYF
TGTGCCAGCAGCGCGACAGGGGGGCTAGCCAAAAACATTCAGTACTTC
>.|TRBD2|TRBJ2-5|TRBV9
CASSVASGGLETQYF
TGTGCCAGCAGCGTAGCTTCGGGGGGGCTCGAGACCCAGTACTTC
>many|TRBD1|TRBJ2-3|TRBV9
CASSPGQGRRTDTQYF
TGTGCCAGCAGCCCTGGACAGGGCCGGCGCACAGATACGCAGTATTTT
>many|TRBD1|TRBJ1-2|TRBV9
CASSATGGAYGYTF
TGTGCCAGCAGCGCAACAGGGGGCGCTTATGGCTACACCTTC
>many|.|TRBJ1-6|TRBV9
CASSANSGPNSPLHF
TGTGCCAGCAGCGCAAATTCGGGGCCCAATTCACCCCTCCACTTT
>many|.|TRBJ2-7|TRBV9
CASSVVPEPYEQYF
TGTGCCAGCAGCGTAGTACCAGAACCCTACGAGCAGTACTTC
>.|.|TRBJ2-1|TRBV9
CASSPRGTGTYNEQFF
TGTGCCAGCAGCCCCCGGGGGACTGGCACCTACAATGAGCAGTTCTTC
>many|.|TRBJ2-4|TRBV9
CASSPGTAKNIQYF
TGTGCCAGCAGCCCCGGGACAGCCAAAAACATTCAGTACTTC
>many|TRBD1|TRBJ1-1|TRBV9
CASSSLGQGTEAFF
TGTGCCAGCAGCTCCCTGGGACAGGGCACTGAAGCTTTCTTT
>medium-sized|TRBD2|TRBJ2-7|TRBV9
CASSVEWTSASEQYF
TGTGCCAGCAGCGTAGAATGGACTAGCGCGTCCGAGCAGTACTTC
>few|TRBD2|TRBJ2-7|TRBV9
CASSPGGARSNEQYF
TGTGCCAGCAGCCCCGGGGGGGCGCGGAGTAATGAGCAGTACTTC
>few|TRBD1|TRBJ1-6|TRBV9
CASSVVATGGSPLHF
TGTGCCAGCAGCGTAGTGGCGACAGGGGGTTCACCCCTCCACTTT
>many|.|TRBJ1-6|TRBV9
CASSAAGRGNSPLHF
TGTGCCAGCAGCGCAGCGGGACGGGGTAATTCACCCCTCCACTTT
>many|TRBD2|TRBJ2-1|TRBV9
CASSAGLAGGAYNEQFF
TGTGCCAGCAGCGCTGGACTAGCGGGGGGAGCCTACAATGAGCAGTTCTTC
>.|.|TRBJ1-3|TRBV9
CASSVAGVGASGNTIYF
TGTGCCAGCAGCGTAGCGGGGGTGGGGGCTTCTGGAAACACCATATATTTT
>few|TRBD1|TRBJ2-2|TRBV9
CASSVSGTENTGELFF
TGTGCCAGCAGCGTATCCGGGACAGAGAACACCGGGGAGCTGTTTTTT
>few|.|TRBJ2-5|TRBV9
CASSLGRGGQETQYF
TGTGCCAGCAGCCTAGGAAGGGGCGGCCAAGAGACCCAGTACTTC
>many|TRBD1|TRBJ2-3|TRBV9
CASSVRQGAGDTQYF
TGTGCCAGCAGCGTGCGACAGGGGGCAGGGGATACGCAGTATTTT
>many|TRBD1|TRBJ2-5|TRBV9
CASSGGTGSVGETQYF
TGTGCCAGCAGCGGTGGGACAGGGTCCGTGGGAGAGACCCAGTACTTC
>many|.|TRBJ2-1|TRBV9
CASSVGNTPQSSYNEQFF
TGTGCCAGCAGCGTAGGGAACACTCCCCAAAGCTCCTACAATGAGCAGTTCTTC
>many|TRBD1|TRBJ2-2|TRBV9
CASSVEGARTGELFF
TGTGCCAGCAGCGTAGAGGGGGCGCGCACCGGGGAGCTGTTTTTT
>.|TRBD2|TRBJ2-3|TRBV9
CASSASGDRTDTQYF
TGTGCCAGCAGCGCGAGCGGGGATCGCACAGATACGCAGTATTTT
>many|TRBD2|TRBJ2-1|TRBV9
CASSQAGGYNEQFF
TGTGCCAGCAGTCAGGCGGGGGGTTACAATGAGCAGTTCTTC
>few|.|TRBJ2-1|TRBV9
CASSGTQGSEQFF
TGTGCCAGCAGCGGAACACAGGGTTCAGAGCAGTTCTTC
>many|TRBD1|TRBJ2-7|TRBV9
CASSASDRGLSEQYF
TGTGCCAGCAGCGCCTCGGACAGGGGGCTTAGCGAGCAGTACTTC
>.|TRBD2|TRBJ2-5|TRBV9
CASSTGLAGAPSRQTQYF
TGTGCCAGCAGCACCGGACTAGCGGGGGCCCCGAGCAGGCAGACCCAGTACTTC
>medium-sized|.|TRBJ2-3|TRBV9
CASSVGVGTDTQYF
TGTGCCAGCAGCGTAGGTGTCGGGACAGATACGCAGTATTTT
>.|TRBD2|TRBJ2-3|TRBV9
CASSVGLAGGLVTDTQYF
TGTGCCAGCAGCGTGGGACTAGCGGGGGGGCTTGTCACAGATACGCAGTATTTT
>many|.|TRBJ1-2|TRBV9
CASSRERDYTF
TGTGCCAGCAGCCGCGAAAGGGACTACACCTTC